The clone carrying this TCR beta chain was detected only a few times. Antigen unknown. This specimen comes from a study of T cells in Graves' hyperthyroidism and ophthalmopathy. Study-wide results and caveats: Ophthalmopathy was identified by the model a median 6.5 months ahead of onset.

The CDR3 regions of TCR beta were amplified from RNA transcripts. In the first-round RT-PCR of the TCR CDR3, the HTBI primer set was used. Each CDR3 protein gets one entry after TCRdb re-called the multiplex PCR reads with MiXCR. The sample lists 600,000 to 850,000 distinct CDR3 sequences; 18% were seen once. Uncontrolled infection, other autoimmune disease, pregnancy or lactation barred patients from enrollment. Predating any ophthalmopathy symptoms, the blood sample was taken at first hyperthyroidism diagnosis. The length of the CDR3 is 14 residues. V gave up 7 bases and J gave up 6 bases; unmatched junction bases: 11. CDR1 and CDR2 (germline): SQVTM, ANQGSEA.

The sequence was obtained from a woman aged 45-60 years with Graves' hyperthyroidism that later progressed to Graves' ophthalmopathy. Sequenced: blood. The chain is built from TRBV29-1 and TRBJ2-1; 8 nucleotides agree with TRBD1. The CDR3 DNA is TGCAGCGCTCCGGACAGGGAGGTGGTCAATGAGCAGTTCTTC. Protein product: CSAPDREVVNEQFF.